This TCR beta chain comes out of a study of blood T cell repertoires in COVID-19. Study as a whole: The cDNA or gDNA used as material had been derived from T cells, B-cell-depleted T cells, or PBMCs.

In the study's own analysis: How many nucleated cells were present was estimated from reference gene primer amplification. This table comes from immunoSEQ multiplex PCR, and its TCRdb copy is limited to in-frame clones, with some not included. The D gene and trimming were derived from the DNA, and the V and J assignments and clone size from that table. Of fewer than 350,000 clones in the sample, around nine tenths are singletons; the top ten hold approximately 14%. Seattle patients were enrolled while actively infected and followed longitudinally. The V and J ends lost 6 bases and 6 bases respectively, with 18 bases between them. The CDR3 runs 14 residues. Germline V gives CDR1 MDHEN, CDR2 SYDVKM.

The sequencing input was peripheral blood. This chain uses TRBV28 with TRBJ2-7; D is perhaps TRBD2 (6 bases). This receptor was identified in a woman in her seventies with COVID-19, enrolled during active disease. In nucleotides, the CDR3 is TGTGCCAGCAGCCGAGGTGACGGGGGATTCGAGCAGTACTTC. This encodes CASSRGDGGFEQYF.